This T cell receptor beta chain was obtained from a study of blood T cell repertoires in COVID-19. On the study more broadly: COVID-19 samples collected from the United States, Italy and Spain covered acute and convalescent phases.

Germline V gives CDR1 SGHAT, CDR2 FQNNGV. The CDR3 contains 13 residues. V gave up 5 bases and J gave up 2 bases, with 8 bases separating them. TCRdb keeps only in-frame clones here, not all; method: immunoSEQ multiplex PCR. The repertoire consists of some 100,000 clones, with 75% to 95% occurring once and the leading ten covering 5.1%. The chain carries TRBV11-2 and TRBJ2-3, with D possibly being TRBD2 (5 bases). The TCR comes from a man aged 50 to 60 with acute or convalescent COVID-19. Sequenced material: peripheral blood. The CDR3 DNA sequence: TGTGCCAGCAGCGCAGACTACACAGATACGCAGTATTTT. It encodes CASSADYTDTQYF. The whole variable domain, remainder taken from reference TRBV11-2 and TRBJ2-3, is EAGVAQSPRYKIIEKRQSVAFWCNPISGHATLYWYQQILGQGPKLLIQFQNNGVVDDSQLPKDRFSAERLKGVDSTLKIQPAKLEDSAVYLCASSADYTDTQYFGPGTRLTVL.